This TCR beta chain was documented in a study of T cell changes during pregnancy in multiple sclerosis. Sequencing used immunoSEQ multiplex PCR; TCRdb keeps in-frame clones, though not all of them. The repertoire holds roughly 32,000 clones, with 93% as singletons. V was pared by 5 bases and J by 0 bases, with 5 bases of the junction left unmatched. CDR1 is MNHEY and CDR2 is SVGAGI in the germline V gene. This CDR3 contains 15 residues. This material consisted of CD4+ T cells from peripheral blood mononuclear cells, taken in the second trimester of pregnancy. This TCR was sampled from a female donor with multiple sclerosis, enrolled in a pregnancy study. The V gene is TRBV6-5, the J gene TRBJ1-1; 8 bases map to TRBD1. The CDR3 spells CASSPGQGVNTEAFF. DNA of the CDR3: TGTGCCAGCAGTCCCGGACAGGGCGTGAACACTGAAGCTTTCTTT.